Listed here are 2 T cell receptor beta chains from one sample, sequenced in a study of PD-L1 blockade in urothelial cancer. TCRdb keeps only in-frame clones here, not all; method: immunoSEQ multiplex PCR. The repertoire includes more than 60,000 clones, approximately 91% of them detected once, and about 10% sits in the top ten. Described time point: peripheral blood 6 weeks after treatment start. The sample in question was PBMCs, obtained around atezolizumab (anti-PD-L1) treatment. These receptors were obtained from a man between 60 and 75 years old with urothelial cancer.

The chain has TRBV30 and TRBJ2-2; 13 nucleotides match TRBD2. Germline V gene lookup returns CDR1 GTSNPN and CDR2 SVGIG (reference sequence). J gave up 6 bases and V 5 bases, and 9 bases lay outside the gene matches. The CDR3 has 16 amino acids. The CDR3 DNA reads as TGTGCCTGGCGACTAGCGGGAGGATTTTTGTCCGGGGAGCTGTTTTTT. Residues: CAWRLAGGFLSGELFF.

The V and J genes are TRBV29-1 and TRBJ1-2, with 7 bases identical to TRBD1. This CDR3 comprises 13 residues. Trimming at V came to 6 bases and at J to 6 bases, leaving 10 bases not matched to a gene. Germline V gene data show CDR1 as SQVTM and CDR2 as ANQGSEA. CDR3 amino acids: CSVVTGTVNGYTF. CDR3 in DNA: TGCAGCGTGGTAACCGGGACAGTTAATGGCTACACCTTC.